The rows below give T cell receptor beta chains drawn from one sample of a study of blood T cell repertoires in COVID-19. Clones were sequenced by immunoSEQ multiplex PCR, and TCRdb holds only the in-frame ones, with some missing. The table includes roughly 90,000 clones, approximately 86% detected once. The sequenced sample consisted of peripheral blood. The source of these receptors is a man aged 40-49 years with acute or convalescent COVID-19. Each CDR3 is given with its conserved first and last residue. A D gene is named only where the DNA matches it firmly. Size is omitted from some rows. Given values are once, few, many or a class for expanded clones.

size	J	V	D	length	CDR3	DNA
NA	TRBJ1-1	TRBV19	NA	13	CASKRGEDTEAFF	TGTGCCAGTAAACGGGGGGAAGACACTGAAGCTTTCTTT
NA	TRBJ1-1	TRBV2	NA	14	CASSAQRRDTEAFF	TGTGCCAGCAGCGCCCAAAGGAGGGACACTGAAGCTTTCTTT
NA	TRBJ2-7	TRBV7-8	TRBD1	14	CASSSRTGPYEQYF	TGTGCCAGCAGCTCCAGGACAGGACCCTACGAGCAGTACTTC
NA	TRBJ2-3	TRBV5-4	TRBD2	17	CASSLGGRVASTDTQYF	TGTGCCAGCAGCTTAGGTGGGAGGGTCGCGAGCACAGATACGCAGTATTTT
NA	TRBJ2-4	TRBV30	NA	14	CAWSVGEVKNIQYF	TGTGCCTGGAGTGTAGGGGAGGTCAAAAACATTCAGTACTTC
NA	TRBJ1-2	TRBV27	NA	15	CASNPQGIPWGGYTF	TGTGCCAGCAACCCCCAGGGAATCCCGTGGGGTGGCTACACCTTC
medium-sized	TRBJ2-3	TRBV19	NA	13	CASSNAGADTQYF	TGTGCCAGTAGTAACGCGGGCGCAGATACGCAGTATTTT
NA	TRBJ2-1	TRBV7-9	TRBD2	15	CASSLVASGGSEQFF	TGTGCCAGCAGCTTAGTGGCTAGCGGCGGCTCTGAGCAGTTCTTC
NA	TRBJ2-7	TRBV5-6	NA	15	CASSSTGTGGYEQYF	TGTGCCAGCAGCAGTACCGGGACTGGAGGCTACGAGCAGTACTTC
NA	TRBJ1-4	TRBV5-1	NA	14	CASSLALGGEKLFF	TGCGCCAGCAGCCTAGCTCTGGGAGGTGAAAAACTGTTTTTT
once	TRBJ2-4	TRBV11-3	NA	14	CASSTGLAGGIQYF	TGTGCCAGCAGCACCGGACTAGCAGGGGGCATTCAGTACTTC
NA	TRBJ1-2	TRBV3-1/TRBV3-2	NA	15	CASSLGTDHNYGYTF	TGTGCCAGCAGCCTGGGGACTGACCATAACTATGGCTACACCTTC
NA	TRBJ1-1	TRBV7-8	TRBD1	14	CASSQGQGHTEAFF	TGTGCCAGCAGCCAAGGACAGGGCCATACTGAAGCTTTCTTT
few	TRBJ1-6	TRBV6-5	NA	14	CASSDSTGYSPLHF	TGTGCCAGCAGTGACTCCACCGGGTATTCACCCCTCCACTTT
NA	TRBJ2-3	TRBV9	TRBD2	15	CASTSGGGAGDTQYF	TGTGCCAGCACCTCGGGCGGGGGGGCAGGAGATACGCAGTATTTT
NA	TRBJ1-1	TRBV6-5	TRBD1	14	CASIRTGGVTEAFF	TGTGCCAGCATAAGGACAGGGGGCGTCACTGAAGCTTTCTTT
NA	TRBJ1-4	TRBV5-6	TRBD1	14	CASSIQGAGEKLFF	TGTGCCAGCAGCATTCAGGGGGCAGGTGAAAAACTGTTTTTT
NA	TRBJ1-1	TRBV4-1	NA	12	CASSQGRTEAFF	TGCGCCAGCAGCCAAGGGAGGACTGAAGCTTTCTTT
once	TRBJ1-2	TRBV25-1	TRBD1	15	CASSHLSTGARGYTF	TGTGCCAGCAGTCACCTCTCTACAGGGGCGCGTGGCTACACCTTC
once	TRBJ1-2	TRBV7-8	TRBD1	15	CASSPGTGSRYGYTF	TGTGCCAGCAGCCCCGGGACAGGGAGCCGCTATGGCTACACCTTC
once	TRBJ1-6	TRBV20-1	NA	15	CSASRRGMGNSPLHF	TGCAGTGCTAGTAGAAGGGGTATGGGCAATTCACCCCTCCACTTT
NA	TRBJ1-1	TRBV5-1	NA	13	CASSSEGYTEAFF	TGCGCCAGCAGCTCGGAGGGCTACACTGAAGCTTTCTTT
few	TRBJ1-1	TRBV30	NA	15	CAWSPLRGLNTEAFF	TGTGCCTGGAGTCCCTTAAGAGGTCTGAACACTGAAGCTTTCTTT
few	TRBJ1-5	TRBV7-2	NA	15	CASSLGGRSNQPQHF	TGTGCCAGCAGCTTAGGGGGCAGGAGCAATCAGCCCCAGCATTTT
NA	TRBJ1-1	TRBV29-1	NA	13	CSVEEGAHTEAFF	TGCAGCGTTGAAGAGGGGGCCCACACTGAAGCTTTCTTT